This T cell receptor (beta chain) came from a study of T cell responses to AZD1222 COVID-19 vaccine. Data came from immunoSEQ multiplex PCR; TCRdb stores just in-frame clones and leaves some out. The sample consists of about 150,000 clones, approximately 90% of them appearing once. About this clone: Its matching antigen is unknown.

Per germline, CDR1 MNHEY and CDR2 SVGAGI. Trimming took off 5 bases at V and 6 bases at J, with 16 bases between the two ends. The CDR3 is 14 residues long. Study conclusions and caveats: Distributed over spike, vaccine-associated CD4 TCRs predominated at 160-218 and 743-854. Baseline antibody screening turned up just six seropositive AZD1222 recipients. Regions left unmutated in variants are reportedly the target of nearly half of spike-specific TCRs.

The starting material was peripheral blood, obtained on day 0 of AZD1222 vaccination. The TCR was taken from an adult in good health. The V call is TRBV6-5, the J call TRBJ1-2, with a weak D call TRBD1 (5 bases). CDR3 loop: CASSLRGNLDGYTF. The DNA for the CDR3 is TGTGCCAGCAGTCTAAGGGGAAACTTGGATGGCTACACCTTC.